Following are 27 T cell receptor beta chains from one sample sequenced in a study of blood T cell repertoires in COVID-19. The table came from immunoSEQ multiplex PCR; TCRdb's copy has only in-frame clones and leaves some out. This table has approximately 210,000 clones, 80% to 85% appearing once. Sequencing was carried out using peripheral blood. Source of these receptors: a man aged 30-40 years with active or convalescent COVID-19.

The chain links TRBV3-1 (or the pseudogene TRBV3-2) to TRBJ1-6; 7 nucleotides align to TRBD1. There are 15 residues in the CDR3. After removal of 3 bases from V and 8 bases from J, the junction contained 7 bases not matched to a gene. Germline loops: CDR1 LGHDT, CDR2 YNNKEL (reference sequence). Here the CDR3 DNA reads TGTGCCAGCAGCCAGGGCGGGACAGCTCATTCACCCCTCCACTTT. Translation: CASSQGGTAHSPLHF.

The V call is TRBV5-1, the J call TRBJ2-3, with 7 bases that match TRBD1. Looked up from germline, CDR1 is SGHRS and CDR2 is YFSETQ. Trimming cost V 1 base and J 1 base; bases outside gene matches: 3. CDR3 length: 15 amino acids. In DNA form, the CDR3 reads TGCGCCAGCAGCTTGAACAGGGGAGGCACAGATACGCAGTATTTT. This codes for CASSLNRGGTDTQYF.

V and J are TRBV23-1 and TRBJ2-7, with 8 positions matching TRBD1. TRBV23-1 is an ORF, with its function uncertain. This CDR3 spans 15 amino acids. The ends lost 7 bases at V and 3 bases at J; junction bases unmatched: 11. In DNA form, the CDR3 reads TGCGCCAGCACTCCTCGGACAGGGACCGACTACGAGCAGTACTTC. It codes for CASTPRTGTDYEQYF.

The chain joins TRBV2 to TRBJ2-1; 10 nucleotides agree with TRBD2. CDR1 and CDR2 from the germline V gene are SNHLY and FYNNEI. The V segment lost 1 base and the J segment 9 bases; nucleotides outside the gene matches: 6. The CDR3 loop spans 15 amino acids. CDR3 DNA: TGTGCCAGCAGTGAAGGAGCGGGGGGGCAAGGTGAGCAGTTCTTC. This gives the protein CASSEGAGGQGEQFF.

The table lists this clone with a few counts. This chain uses TRBV2 with TRBJ1-2; D remains unclear. Between the trimmed V and J ends, which lost 4 bases and 4 bases, there was a span of 13 bases. In germline, CDR1 is SNHLY, CDR2 FYNNEI. This CDR3 has 14 residues. The CDR3 nucleotides are TGTGCCAGCAGTGTCGACCTACAGTCCTATGGCTACACCTTC. Protein: CASSVDLQSYGYTF.

This clone was seen just once. Here the CDR3 reads CASSVVAGAFNEQFF. The CDR3 DNA reads TGTGCCAGCAGCGTAGTAGCGGGGGCCTTCAATGAGCAGTTCTTC. The rearrangement uses TRBV9 and TRBJ2-1; 9 positions agree with TRBD2. The germline V gene encodes CDR1 SGDLS and CDR2 YYNGEE. The CDR3 is 15 residues long. J lost 6 bases, V lost 0 bases, and 4 bases had no gene match.

This chain connects TRBV7-2 to TRBJ2-7; 8 bases map to TRBD2. The CDR3 covers 15 residues. Trimming removed 2 bases from V and 3 bases from J; junction bases left unmatched: 6. Per germline, CDR1 SGHTA and CDR2 FQGNSA. CDR3 coding DNA: TGTGCCAGCAGCTTAACTGGACTAGCTTACTACGAGCAGTACTTC. This encodes CASSLTGLAYYEQYF.

The rearrangement links TRBV15 to TRBJ1-6; a possible D gene is TRBD1 (5 bases). The germline V gene has CDR1 LNHNV and CDR2 YYDKDF (reference sequence). The ends were cut back, 5 bases at V and 9 bases at J, with 11 bases in the middle. There are 13 residues in the CDR3. The DNA for the CDR3 is TGTGCCACCAGCGGTGCGACAGTTTCACCCCTCCACTTT. Amino acids: CATSGATVSPLHF.

J is TRBJ1-2 and V is TRBV30; D call uncertain. The V end lost 0 bases, the J end lost 6 bases, and 8 bases lay between the germline ends. Germline CDR1 GTSNPN, CDR2 SVGIG (reference sequence). CDR3 length: 12 residues. The chain's CDR3 is CAWSVEADGYTF. CDR3 coding DNA: TGTGCCTGGAGTGTAGAGGCAGATGGCTACACCTTC.

The gene calls are TRBV4-1 and TRBJ1-2; D perhaps matches TRBD1 (5 bases). Looked up from germline, CDR1 is MGHRA and CDR2 is YSYEKL. The CDR3 sequence is 11 residues long. Trimming left V 2 bases short and J 14 bases short, with 12 bases between. The CDR3: CASSQTGGRTF. The CDR3, as DNA: TGCGCCAGCAGCCAAACGGGGGGTAGGACCTTC.

This clone was observed a single time. The rearrangement links TRBV24-1 to TRBJ2-5; D might be TRBD2 (7 bases). V was clipped by 1 base and J by 5 bases, with 10 bases between them. CDR1 KGHDR and CDR2 SFDVKD come from the germline V gene. The CDR3 contains 14 residues. This chain's CDR3 is CATSDFAGAETQYF. The CDR3 DNA sequence: TGTGCCACCAGTGATTTCGCGGGGGCGGAGACCCAGTACTTC.

The rearrangement uses TRBV15 and TRBJ2-1; 8 nucleotides agree with TRBD2. The V gene's germline CDR1 is LNHNV and CDR2 YYDKDF (reference sequence). The ends lost 2 bases at V and 9 bases at J; junction bases unmatched: 6. This CDR3 has 14 amino acids. CDR3 loop: CATSRKREFGEQFF. In nucleotides, the CDR3 is TGTGCCACCAGCAGAAAGCGGGAGTTTGGTGAGCAGTTCTTC.

The V and J genes are TRBV6-5 and TRBJ2-2, with no clear D. Germline CDR1 reads MNHEY; CDR2 reads SVGAGI. The V end lost 4 bases, the J end lost 0 bases, and 6 bases lay between the germline ends. The CDR3 length is 14 residues. CDR3 DNA: TGTGCCAGCAGTTCCAGGTCGAACACCGGGGAGCTGTTTTTT. Translation gives CASSSRSNTGELFF.

This clone was seen a few times. The identical CDR3 is also encoded by other nucleotide sequences in the sample. The chain carries TRBV4-3 and TRBJ1-4; D may be TRBD1 (6 bases). Trimming removed 0 bases at V and 5 bases at J, with 10 bases between. The germline V gene encodes CDR1 LGHNA and CDR2 YSLEER. The CDR3 spans 15 residues. The CDR3 sequence is CASSQEGQGNEKLFF. The CDR3 DNA reads as TGCGCCAGCAGCCAAGAGGGCCAGGGGAATGAAAAACTGTTTTTT.

This rearrangement joins TRBV28 to TRBJ2-4; weak D call: TRBD2 (5 bases). Germline V gives CDR1 MDHEN, CDR2 SYDVKM. V lost 11 bases, J lost 3 bases, and 20 bases lay in between. The CDR3 consists of 15 residues. The CDR3 coding sequence is TGTGCCGGCATCGACGGGGAGATAGTCAAAAACATTCAGTACTTC. This translates into CAGIDGEIVKNIQYF.

The gene calls are TRBV5-1 and TRBJ1-1; D uncertain. Trimming took off 0 bases at V and 0 bases at J, with 3 bases between the two ends. From germline, CDR1 is SGHRS and CDR2 YFSETQ. This CDR3 is built from 13 residues. The DNA for the CDR3 is TGCGCCAGCAGCTTGGCCGTGAACACTGAAGCTTTCTTT. Translated, it gives CASSLAVNTEAFF.

The V and J genes are TRBV7-6 and TRBJ1-5, with 7 bases lining up with TRBD1. With 5 bases clipped from V and 0 bases from J, the junction kept 4 bases outside the gene matches. CDR1 and CDR2 from the germline V gene are SGHVS and FNYEAQ. The CDR3 contains 15 residues. In nucleotides, the CDR3 is TGTGCCAGCAGCAGGGACAGTTATAGCAATCAGCCCCAGCATTTT. It translates to CASSRDSYSNQPQHF.

The chain links TRBV3-1 (or the pseudogene TRBV3-2) to TRBJ2-3; D may be TRBD2 (5 bases). This CDR3 has 13 amino acids. Trimming removed 2 bases at V and 4 bases at J, with 7 bases between. The germline V gene encodes CDR1 LGHDT and CDR2 YNNKEL (reference sequence). The CDR3 DNA is TGTGCCAGCAGCCAAAGCGGCGCAGATACGCAGTATTTT. It is translated as CASSQSGADTQYF.

The rearrangement joins TRBV11-3 to TRBJ2-2, with 7 bases lining up with TRBD1. Germline lookup yields CDR1 SGHNT and CDR2 YENEEA. J gave up 8 bases and V 5 bases, and 5 bases lay outside the gene matches. The CDR3 consists of 13 residues. CDR3 nucleotide sequence: TGTGCCAGCAGCCTGGGACAGCCTGGGGAGCTGTTTTTT. Residues: CASSLGQPGELFF.

This clone was seen ten or more times. The V gene is TRBV7-2, the J gene TRBJ1-1; no clear D. Germline loops: CDR1 SGHTA, CDR2 FQGNSA. The CDR3 covers 13 residues. The V end was cut by 3 bases, the J end by 6 bases, with 11 bases between. The CDR3 sequence: CASSFAGQPEAFF. The DNA for the CDR3 is TGTGCCAGCAGCTTTGCGGGCCAACCTGAAGCTTTCTTT.

The V gene is TRBV6-4, the J gene TRBJ2-7; D possibly corresponds to TRBD2 (6 bases). Deletions cut 4 bases from V and 3 bases from J, with 10 bases between. The CDR3 runs to 13 residues. Germline loops: CDR1 MRHNA, CDR2 SNTAGT. CDR3 nucleotide sequence: TGTGCCAGCAGTGTAGAGGAGGGCTACGAGCAGTACTTC. This encodes CASSVEEGYEQYF.

This clone was seen a single time. The chain joins TRBV27 to TRBJ1-1; D not certain. Trimming stripped 3 bases from V and 6 bases from J, with 17 bases between. CDR1 is MNHEY and CDR2 is SMNVEV in the germline V gene (reference sequence). This CDR3 comprises 15 residues. Here the CDR3 reads CASSFGARVRSEAFF. In nucleotides, the CDR3 is TGTGCCAGCAGTTTTGGCGCCCGAGTGCGGTCTGAAGCTTTCTTT.

The gene calls are TRBV7-2 and TRBJ2-3, with a tentative D call TRBD2 (5 bases). The CDR3 contains 15 residues. Germline V gene data show CDR1 as SGHTA and CDR2 as FQGNSA. The ends were cut back, 3 bases at V and 2 bases at J, with 12 bases in the middle. The DNA of the CDR3 is TGTGCCAGCAGCTTGCTTGGAGGCGCCACAGATACGCAGTATTTT. As protein: CASSLLGGATDTQYF.

The rearrangement links TRBV11-2 to TRBJ1-3; D is possibly TRBD1 (6 bases). V lost 5 bases to trimming and J lost 0 bases, with 11 bases between them. CDR1 and CDR2 from the germline V gene are SGHAT and FQNNGV. This CDR3 region has 15 residues. In DNA, the CDR3 is TGTGCCAGCAGCGGTACAGGGATCTCTGGAAACACCATATATTTT. Amino acids: CASSGTGISGNTIYF.

This clone is a singleton in its sample. The chain uses TRBV4-3 and TRBJ2-7; 8 positions agree with TRBD2. The CDR3 contains 17 residues. V shed 2 bases, J shed 2 bases, and the junction held 11 bases outside the gene matches. Germline CDR1 reads LGHNA; CDR2 reads YSLEER. The DNA of the CDR3 is TGCGCCAGCAGCCAATCCTCCGTGGCGGGAGGCCCCTACGAGCAGTACTTC. As protein: CASSQSSVAGGPYEQYF.

This sequence joins TRBV4-2 and TRBJ1-1, with a weak D call TRBD1 (5 bases). Germline values: CDR1 LGHNA, CDR2 YNFKEQ. V was clipped by 4 bases and J by 1 base, with 16 bases between them. The CDR3 consists of 16 residues. This CDR3 reads CASSPAGGRGNTEAFF. The CDR3 nucleotides read TGTGCCAGCAGCCCCGCCGGGGGTAGGGGGAACACTGAAGCTTTCTTT.

This chain links TRBV7-9 with TRBJ1-2, with unresolved D. This CDR3 has 13 residues. Per germline, CDR1 SEHNR and CDR2 FQNEAQ (reference sequence). V was pared by 5 bases and J by 5 bases, with 12 bases between. DNA of the CDR3: TGTGCCAGCAGCCTCGGCTGGGAGTATGGCTACACCTTC. Translated, it gives CASSLGWEYGYTF.